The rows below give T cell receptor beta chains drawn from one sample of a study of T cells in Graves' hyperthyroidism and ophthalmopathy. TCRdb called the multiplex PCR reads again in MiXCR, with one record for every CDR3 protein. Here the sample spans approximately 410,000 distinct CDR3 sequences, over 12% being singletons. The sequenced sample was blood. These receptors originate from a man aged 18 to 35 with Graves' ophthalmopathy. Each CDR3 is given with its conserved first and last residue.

cdr3_aa: CATRGAGNTEAFF
v_call: TRBV15

cdr3_aa: CASSIVAISNQPQHF
v_call: TRBV19

cdr3_aa: CASSIPGDYGYTF
v_call: TRBV6-1

cdr3_aa: CASSPEGTGPYYGYTF
v_call: TRBV9

cdr3_aa: CASGLEPLTYEQYF
v_call: TRBV12-5

cdr3_aa: CASSYGRPSDNQETQYF
v_call: TRBV6-5

cdr3_aa: CASSLASGGYEQYF
v_call: TRBV5-1

cdr3_aa: CASSTPTGGYRNTIYF
v_call: TRBV19

cdr3_aa: CASSSLAASTDTQYF
v_call: TRBV5-1

cdr3_aa: CASSFTRDTGELFF
v_call: TRBV7-2

cdr3_aa: CAWTRTGRGYTF
v_call: TRBV30

cdr3_aa: CASSTWTGRAGETQYF
v_call: TRBV6-5

cdr3_aa: CSARWKSLNTEAFF
v_call: TRBV29-1

cdr3_aa: CASSYSRFGADTQYF
v_call: TRBV6-6

cdr3_aa: CASSAAGGPGELFF
v_call: TRBV7-9

cdr3_aa: CASSLIAGPVLEQFF
v_call: TRBV13

cdr3_aa: CASSLVGGSPLHF
v_call: TRBV5-1

cdr3_aa: CASTRGAQGGYTF
v_call: TRBV6-1

cdr3_aa: CASSLVPTGEQYF
v_call: TRBV5-6

cdr3_aa: CASSWGTGNSPGNTIYF
v_call: TRBV7-8

cdr3_aa: CASSQGRGSSYEQYF
v_call: TRBV4-1

cdr3_aa: CASRGQGALGNTIYF
v_call: TRBV12-3/TRBV12-4

cdr3_aa: CASSRGLAGRRSDNEQFF
v_call: TRBV2

cdr3_aa: CASSLDSSISYNEQFF
v_call: TRBV11-1

cdr3_aa: CASSLGPIETQYF
v_call: TRBV5-1

cdr3_aa: CASSLGSGSYNEQFF
v_call: TRBV12-3/TRBV12-4

cdr3_aa: CASSFARGQGENIQYF
v_call: TRBV25-1

cdr3_aa: CASRDIANTDTQYF
v_call: TRBV6-1

cdr3_aa: CASSVPTVSYEQYF
v_call: TRBV7-2

cdr3_aa: CASSQPPGQTHGYTF
v_call: TRBV7-9

cdr3_aa: CASSATANYGYTF
v_call: TRBV6-1

cdr3_aa: CASQSGTSTDTQYF
v_call: TRBV5-1

cdr3_aa: CASSYSGQGNAEAFF
v_call: TRBV6-5

cdr3_aa: CASSLGRSEAFF
v_call: TRBV12-3/TRBV12-4

cdr3_aa: CASSLGSGTDFYEQYF
v_call: TRBV11-3

cdr3_aa: CSASDDRAGSNQPQHF
v_call: TRBV20-1

cdr3_aa: CASSFTSSSRIDTQYF
v_call: TRBV5-8

cdr3_aa: CSARRAGANTEAFF
v_call: TRBV20-1

cdr3_aa: CASSLDSPGARETQYF
v_call: TRBV11-2

cdr3_aa: CASSVVGGSLNTGELFF
v_call: TRBV9

cdr3_aa: CASSWDRLTDTQYF
v_call: TRBV5-1

cdr3_aa: CAWDDGNTIYF
v_call: TRBV30

cdr3_aa: CASTTGQNQPQHF
v_call: TRBV18

cdr3_aa: CASSTNRVYQPQHF
v_call: TRBV27

cdr3_aa: CACGLAEEETQYF
v_call: TRBV30

cdr3_aa: CASRSSDSYGYTF
v_call: TRBV6-1

cdr3_aa: CASSSGGTHYNEQFF
v_call: TRBV6-1

cdr3_aa: CATTSGGSYNEQFF
v_call: TRBV5-1

cdr3_aa: CASSQARGPQHF
v_call: TRBV3-1

cdr3_aa: CASSEFAGYNEQFF
v_call: TRBV6-1

cdr3_aa: CASSDRTGNQPQHF
v_call: TRBV2

cdr3_aa: CASSLRRDEKLFF
v_call: TRBV5-6

cdr3_aa: CAISPGLARNEQYF
v_call: TRBV10-3